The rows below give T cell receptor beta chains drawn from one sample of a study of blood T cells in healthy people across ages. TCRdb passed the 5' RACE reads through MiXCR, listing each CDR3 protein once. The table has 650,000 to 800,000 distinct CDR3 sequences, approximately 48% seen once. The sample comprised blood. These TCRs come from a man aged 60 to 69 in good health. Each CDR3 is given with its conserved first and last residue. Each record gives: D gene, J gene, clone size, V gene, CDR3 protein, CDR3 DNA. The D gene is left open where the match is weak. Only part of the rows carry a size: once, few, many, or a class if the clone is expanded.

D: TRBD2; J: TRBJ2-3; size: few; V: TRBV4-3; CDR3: CASSPLGGGATDTQYF; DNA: TGCGCCAGCAGCCCCCTTGGCGGGGGGGCCACAGATACGCAGTATTTT
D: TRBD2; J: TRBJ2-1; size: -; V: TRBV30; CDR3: CAWGEGGTDEQFF; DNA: TGTGCCTGGGGGGAGGGCGGAACTGATGAGCAGTTCTTC
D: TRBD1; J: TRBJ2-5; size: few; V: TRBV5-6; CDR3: CASSSQGAGIVQETQYF; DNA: TGTGCCAGCAGCTCACAGGGGGCGGGCATTGTCCAAGAGACCCAGTACTTC
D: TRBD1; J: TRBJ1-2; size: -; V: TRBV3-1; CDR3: CASSQDQTGYYGYTF; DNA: TGTGCCAGCAGCCAAGATCAGACAGGGTACTATGGCTACACCTTC
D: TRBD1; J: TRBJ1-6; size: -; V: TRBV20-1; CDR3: CSAKTGGNSPLHF; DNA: TGCAGTGCTAAGACAGGGGGTAATTCACCCCTCCACTTT
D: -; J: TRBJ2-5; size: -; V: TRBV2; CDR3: CASSPIVGLLGETQYF; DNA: TGTGCCAGCAGCCCGATCGTGGGGCTGCTCGGGGAGACCCAGTACTTC
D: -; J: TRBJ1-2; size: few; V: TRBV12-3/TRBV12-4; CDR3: CARQTGLLITF; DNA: TGTGCCAGACAAACCGGGCTCTTGATCACCTTC
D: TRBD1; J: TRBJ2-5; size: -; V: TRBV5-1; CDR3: CASGPGQGALETQYF; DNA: TGCGCCAGCGGACCGGGACAGGGGGCTTTAGAGACCCAGTACTTC
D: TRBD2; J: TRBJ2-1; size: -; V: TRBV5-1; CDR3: CASSLGLAGAGDEQFF; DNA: TGCGCCAGCAGCTTGGGACTAGCGGGGGCCGGGGATGAGCAGTTCTTC
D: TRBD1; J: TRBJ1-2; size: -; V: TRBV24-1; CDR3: CATGDRDRVSGYTF; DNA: TGTGCCACCGGTGACCGGGACAGGGTATCGGGCTACACCTTC
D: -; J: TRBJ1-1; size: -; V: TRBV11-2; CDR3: CASSLGQGREAFF; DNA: TGTGCCAGCAGCTTAGGTCAGGGGAGGGAAGCTTTCTTT
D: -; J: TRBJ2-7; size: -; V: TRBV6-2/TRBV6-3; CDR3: CASTWVGRDEQYF; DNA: TGTGCCAGCACCTGGGTGGGAAGAGACGAGCAGTACTTC
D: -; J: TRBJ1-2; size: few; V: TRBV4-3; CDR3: CASSQEGLSGYTF; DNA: TGCGCCAGCAGCCAAGAAGGTTTGAGTGGCTACACCTTC
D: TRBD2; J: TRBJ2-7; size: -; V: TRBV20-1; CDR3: CSARPAGAGVAYEQYF; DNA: TGCAGTGCTAGGCCAGCCGGAGCGGGGGTCGCCTACGAGCAGTACTTC
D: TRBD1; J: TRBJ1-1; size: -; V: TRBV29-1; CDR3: CSAEAGGVTEAFF; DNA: TGCAGCGCCGAGGCAGGGGGGGTCACTGAAGCTTTCTTT
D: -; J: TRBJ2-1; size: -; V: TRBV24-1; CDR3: CATSDSRYGGSYNEQFF; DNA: TGTGCCACCAGTGATTCCCGTTATGGGGGCAGCTACAATGAGCAGTTCTTC
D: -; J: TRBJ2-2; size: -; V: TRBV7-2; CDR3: CASERTGNTGELFF; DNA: TGTGCCAGCGAACGGACGGGGAACACCGGGGAGCTGTTTTTT
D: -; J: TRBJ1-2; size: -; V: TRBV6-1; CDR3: CASSETGPYGYTF; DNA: TGTGCCAGCAGTGAAACAGGACCCTATGGCTACACCTTC
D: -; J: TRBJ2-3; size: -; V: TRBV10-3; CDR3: CAIRDSSDTQYF; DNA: TGTGCCATCAGGGACAGTTCAGATACGCAGTATTTT
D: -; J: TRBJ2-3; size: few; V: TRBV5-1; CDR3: CASSPRSRQPTRGTDTQYF; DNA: TGCGCCAGCAGCCCCAGAAGTCGGCAGCCAACTCGAGGCACAGATACGCAGTATTTT
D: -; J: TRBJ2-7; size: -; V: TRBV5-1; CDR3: CASSLPATYEQYF; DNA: TGCGCCAGCAGCTTGCCAGCTACCTACGAGCAGTACTTC
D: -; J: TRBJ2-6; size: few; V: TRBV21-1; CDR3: CASSNRGDRGLSGANVLTF; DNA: TGTGCCAGCAGCAATAGGGGGGACAGGGGTCTCTCTGGGGCCAACGTCCTGACTTTC
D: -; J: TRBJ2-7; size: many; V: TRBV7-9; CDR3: CASSLGTNEQYF; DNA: TGTGCCAGCAGCCTCGGGACAAACGAGCAGTACTTC
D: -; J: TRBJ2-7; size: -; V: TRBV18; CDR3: CASSANREPYEQYF; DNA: TGTGCCAGCTCGGCAAACAGGGAACCTTACGAGCAGTACTTC
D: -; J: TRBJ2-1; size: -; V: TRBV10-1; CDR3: CASGLSGDVNEQFF; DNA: TGCGCCAGCGGACTAAGTGGGGACGTCAATGAGCAGTTCTTC